These 23 T cell receptor beta chains were sequenced from one sample in a study of T cell changes during pregnancy in multiple sclerosis. Only in-frame clones appear in the TCRdb table, and some are missing; sequencing was by immunoSEQ multiplex PCR. The sample includes about 41,000 clones, 94% of them seen just once. The sequencing used CD8+ T cells from peripheral blood mononuclear cells, collected in the third trimester of pregnancy. These receptors originate from a female donor with multiple sclerosis, enrolled in a pregnancy study.

This clone is a singleton in its sample. The chain has TRBV29-1 and TRBJ1-2, with D perhaps matching TRBD1 (5 bases). Germline assignment: CDR1 SQVTM and CDR2 ANQGSEA. V was clipped by 1 base and J by 8 bases, with 14 bases between them. This CDR3 region has 13 residues. CDR3 nucleotides: TGCAGCGTTGAAGGCAGGGTCTTCGACGGCTACACCTTC. It is translated as CSVEGRVFDGYTF.

The chain carries TRBV27 and TRBJ2-6, with 7 bases matching TRBD1. With V trimmed by 6 bases and J by 6 bases, 8 bases remained unmatched. This CDR3 comprises 15 residues. CDR1 is MNHEY and CDR2 is SMNVEV in the germline V gene (reference sequence). Written as DNA, the CDR3 is TGTGCCAGCAGAAAGGGGGCGAGTGTGGCCAACGTCCTGACTTTC. This encodes CASRKGASVANVLTF.

This clone was seen once. The genes are TRBV27 and TRBJ2-7; D not certain. Germline CDR1 MNHEY, CDR2 SMNVEV (reference sequence). Trimming removed 8 bases from V and 7 bases from J, with 15 bases in between. CDR3 length: 12 amino acids. Here the CDR3 reads CASVGPREEQYF. The CDR3 coding sequence is TGTGCCAGCGTTGGGCCCCGTGAAGAGCAGTACTTC.

The sample holds one count of this clone. V usage is TRBV7-8 and J usage is TRBJ2-7; 9 nucleotides match TRBD1. The CDR3 contains 15 residues. The trim removed 5 bases at V and 0 bases at J, leaving 5 bases unmatched. Germline-derived CDR1 and CDR2 are SGHVS and FQNEAQ. The CDR3 DNA reads TGTGCCAGCAGCCCGGGACAGGGCCCCTCCTACGAGCAGTACTTC. Translated, it gives CASSPGQGPSYEQYF.

This clone was picked up one time. The chain carries TRBV6-6 and TRBJ2-5; D call uncertain. Germline assignment: CDR1 MNHNY and CDR2 SVGAGI (reference sequence). V was cut by 8 bases and J by 1 base, with 8 bases left in between. This CDR3 contains 12 residues. The CDR3 DNA reads TGTGCCAGCTGGCGGAGCCAAGAGACCCAGTACTTC. This codes for CASWRSQETQYF.

This chain joins TRBV28 and TRBJ2-1; D ambiguous. There are 11 residues in the CDR3. The V end lost 7 bases, the J end lost 2 bases, and 3 bases lay between the germline ends. In germline, CDR1 is MDHEN, CDR2 SYDVKM. The CDR3 sequence: CASNTYNEQFF. In nucleotides, the CDR3 is TGTGCCAGCAACACCTACAATGAGCAGTTCTTC.

The chain joins TRBV5-4 to TRBJ2-2; 9 positions match TRBD1. The CDR3 spans 16 residues. The junction had 7 bases not matched to a gene; V was cut back by 4 bases and J by 3 bases. The V gene's germline CDR1 is SGHNT and CDR2 YYREEE (reference sequence). CDR3 sequence reads: CASSHTGGIDTGELFF. CDR3 coding DNA: TGTGCCAGCAGCCATACAGGGGGCATCGACACCGGGGAGCTGTTTTTT. The variable domain in full, completed from reference TRBV5-4 and TRBJ2-2, reads ETGVTQSPTHLIKTRGQQVTLRCSSQSGHNTVSWYQQALGQGPQFIFQYYREEENGRGNFPPRFSGLQFPNYSSELNVNALELDDSALYLCASSHTGGIDTGELFFGEGSRLTVL.

The V and J genes are TRBV7-9 and TRBJ1-4, with a weak D call TRBD1 (5 bases). CDR3 length: 13 residues. V lost 5 bases and J 7 bases, leaving 11 bases between the germline ends. Per the germline V gene, CDR1 is SEHNR and CDR2 is FQNEAQ (reference sequence). The CDR3 here is CASSPAGGEKLFF. The CDR3 DNA follows: TGTGCCAGCAGCCCGGCCGGGGGTGAAAAACTGTTTTTT. The variable domain in full, completed from reference TRBV7-9 and TRBJ1-4, reads DTGVSQNPRHKITKRGQNVTFRCDPISEHNRLYWYRQTLGQGPEFLTYFQNEAQLEKSRLLSDRFSAERPKGSFSTLEIQRTEQGDSAMYLCASSPAGGEKLFFGSGTQLSVL.

This chain uses TRBV28 with TRBJ2-7; the match to TRBD1 covers 8 bases. The CDR3 is 12 residues long. The germline CDR1 and CDR2 sequences are MDHEN and SYDVKM. V shed 6 bases and J 11 bases; nucleotides not matched to a gene: 9. The CDR3 DNA is TGTGCCAGCAGCCTTGACAGGGGCGTGAAGTACTTC. Protein product: CASSLDRGVKYF.

This rearrangement joins TRBV6-1 to TRBJ2-5, with TRBD2 identical over 9 bases. The V gene end was trimmed by 7 bases and the J gene end by 5 bases; junction bases not matched to a gene: 8. Germline V gene data show CDR1 as MNHNS and CDR2 as SASEGT. The CDR3 sequence is 14 residues long. The CDR3 DNA is TGTGCCAGCACAGAAGCGGGAGGCGCGGAGACCCAGTACTTC. Protein sequence: CASTEAGGAETQYF.

The chain joins TRBV27 to TRBJ1-2, with 8 bases that match TRBD1. The V gene end was trimmed by 0 bases and the J gene end by 4 bases; junction bases not matched to a gene: 4. The CDR3 runs 15 residues. Germline values: CDR1 MNHEY, CDR2 SMNVEV (reference sequence). CDR3 in DNA: TGTGCCAGCAGTTTATCCGGACAGGGTGGCTATGGCTACACCTTC. Encoded protein: CASSLSGQGGYGYTF.

This chain connects TRBV5-5 to TRBJ2-7; 7 nucleotides align to TRBD1. V was clipped by 2 bases and J by 2 bases; unmatched bases: 4. The germline V gene encodes CDR1 SGHKS and CDR2 YYEKEE (reference sequence). The length of the CDR3 is 14 residues. The CDR3 DNA reads TGTGCCAGCAGCTTAGGGCAGGGGGCCTACGAGCAGTACTTC. Translated: CASSLGQGAYEQYF.

The genes are TRBV19 and TRBJ2-3; 8 nucleotides align to TRBD1. V shed 4 bases, J shed 9 bases, and the junction held 9 bases outside the gene matches. The length of the CDR3 is 14 residues. The V gene's germline CDR1 is LNHDA and CDR2 SQIVND (reference sequence). The CDR3 DNA is TGTGCCAGTAGTACCCGGACAGGGAGCGACACGCAGTATTTT. Protein sequence: CASSTRTGSDTQYF.

This sequence joins TRBV4-1 and TRBJ2-7; D ambiguous. The CDR3 totals 15 residues. Germline assignment: CDR1 MGHRA and CDR2 YSYEKL. V gave up 0 bases and J gave up 0 bases, with 9 bases separating them. CDR3 sequence (DNA): TGCGCCAGCAGCCAAGAGAGGAAGAGCTCCTACGAGCAGTACTTC. Translated: CASSQERKSSYEQYF.

The chain combines TRBV27 with TRBJ1-2, with 7 bases identical to TRBD1. This CDR3 region has 14 residues. V shed 4 bases and J 6 bases; nucleotides not matched to a gene: 8. Germline CDR1 MNHEY, CDR2 SMNVEV (reference sequence). The CDR3 bases are TGTGCCAGCAGTTACGCAGGGGGTCCAGATGGCTACACCTTC. Protein: CASSYAGGPDGYTF.

This sequence joins TRBV7-9 and TRBJ2-1, with 7 bases matching TRBD2. Germline CDR1 reads SEHNR; CDR2 reads FQNEAQ (reference sequence). Trimming cost V 0 bases and J 9 bases; bases outside gene matches: 2. The CDR3 length is 13 residues. The CDR3 region has the DNA TGTGCCAGCAGCTTAGCGGCGGGAGTTGAGCAGTTCTTC. Its translation is CASSLAAGVEQFF.

This chain joins TRBV9 and TRBJ2-7, with D possibly being TRBD2 (5 bases). Germline V lookup: CDR1 SGDLS, CDR2 YYNGEE. V shed 0 bases and J shed 7 bases, with 17 bases lying between them. This CDR3 contains 15 residues. The CDR3 DNA reads TGTGCCAGCAGCGTAGTGTCGGATCCCCCGGGGGAGCAGTACTTC. Translating gives CASSVVSDPPGEQYF.

The chain joins TRBV27 to TRBJ2-1; 9 positions match TRBD2. V was clipped by 5 bases and J by 2 bases; unmatched bases: 4. The CDR3 sequence is 15 residues long. Germline V lookup: CDR1 MNHEY, CDR2 SMNVEV (reference sequence). CDR3: CASSEIAGAYNEQFF. The CDR3 bases are TGTGCCAGCAGTGAAATAGCGGGAGCCTACAATGAGCAGTTCTTC.

This clone was seen only a few times. The chain combines TRBV28 with TRBJ2-7; the match to TRBD2 covers 10 bases. The ends lost 5 bases at V and 3 bases at J; junction bases unmatched: 4. CDR1 is MDHEN and CDR2 is SYDVKM in the germline V gene. This CDR3 has 14 amino acids. Here the CDR3 reads CASSPLAGDYEQYF. CDR3 coding DNA: TGTGCCAGCAGTCCCCTAGCGGGGGACTACGAGCAGTACTTC.

The V call is TRBV27, the J call TRBJ2-1, with 7 bases identical to TRBD2. V dropped 7 bases and J dropped 10; count of bases not matched to a gene: 19. The CDR3 has 16 residues. Looked up from germline, CDR1 is MNHEY and CDR2 is SMNVEV (reference sequence). CDR3 DNA: TGTGCCAGCACCTTGGGGGGGGAGGGCCGTATTGGGGAGCAGTTCTTC. It translates to CASTLGGEGRIGEQFF.

The genes are TRBV7-9 and TRBJ2-7, with D possibly TRBD2 on 5 matching bases. Germline-derived CDR1 and CDR2 are SEHNR and FQNEAQ (reference sequence). The V end lost 1 base, the J end lost 2 bases, and 12 bases lay between the germline ends. The CDR3 is 15 residues long. CDR3 DNA: TGTGCCAGCAGCTTAGTCTCTGAGCGGCCCTACGAGCAGTACTTC. Translation: CASSLVSERPYEQYF.

The chain recombines TRBV10-3 with TRBJ2-1, with D tentatively TRBD2 (5 bases). The CDR3 is 14 residues long. Trimming stripped 7 bases from V and 5 bases from J, with 15 bases between. Germline V CDR1 and CDR2: ENHRY, SYGVKD. CDR3 coding DNA: TGTGCCATCAAGAGGACTCGCGGCGACAATGAGCAGTTCTTC. Translation: CAIKRTRGDNEQFF.

V is TRBV7-9 and J is TRBJ2-5; D unresolved. Germline lookup yields CDR1 SEHNR and CDR2 FQNEAQ (reference sequence). The CDR3 runs 13 residues. V was shortened by 5 bases and J by 1 base, with 8 bases between the two germline ends. The CDR3 sequence is CASSPHSQETQYF. In DNA, the CDR3 is TGTGCCAGCAGCCCCCACAGCCAAGAGACCCAGTACTTC.